This T cell receptor beta chain was found in a study of blood T cell repertoires in COVID-19. Original analysis: Reference gene primer amplification gave estimated nucleated cell counts. Profiling relied on immunoSEQ multiplex PCR, and the TCRdb table lists in-frame clones only, not all of them. V and J calls and clone size are those listed in that table; D and trimming were worked out from the DNA. The repertoire holds hundreds of thousands of clones, with around nine tenths as singletons. V shed 3 bases and J 3 bases; nucleotides not matched to a gene: 5. Germline CDR1 SGHRS, CDR2 YFSETQ. The CDR3 is 15 residues long.

This chain uses TRBV5-1 with TRBJ2-1; 8 nucleotides line up with TRBD2. Sequenced: peripheral blood. This clonotype originated in a man aged 65 to 79 with acute or convalescent COVID-19. The CDR3 region is CASSSGTRLYNEQFF. The CDR3 DNA sequence: TGCGCCAGCAGCTCCGGGACTAGACTCTACAATGAGCAGTTCTTC.